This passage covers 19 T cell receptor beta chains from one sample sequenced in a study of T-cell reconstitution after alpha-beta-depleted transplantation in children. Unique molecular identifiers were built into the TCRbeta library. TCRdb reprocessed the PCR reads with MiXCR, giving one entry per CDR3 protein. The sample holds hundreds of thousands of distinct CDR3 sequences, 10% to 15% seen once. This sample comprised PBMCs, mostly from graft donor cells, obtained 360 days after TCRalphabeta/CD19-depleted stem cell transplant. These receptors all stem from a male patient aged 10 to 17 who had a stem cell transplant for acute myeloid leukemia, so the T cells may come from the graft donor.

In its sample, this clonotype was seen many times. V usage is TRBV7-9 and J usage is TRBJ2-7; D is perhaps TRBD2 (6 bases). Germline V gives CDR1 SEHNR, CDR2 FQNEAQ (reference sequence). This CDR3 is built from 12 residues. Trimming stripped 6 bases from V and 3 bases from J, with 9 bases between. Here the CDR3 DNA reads TGTGCCAGCAGTCCGACTAGCTACGAGCAGTACTTC. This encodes CASSPTSYEQYF.

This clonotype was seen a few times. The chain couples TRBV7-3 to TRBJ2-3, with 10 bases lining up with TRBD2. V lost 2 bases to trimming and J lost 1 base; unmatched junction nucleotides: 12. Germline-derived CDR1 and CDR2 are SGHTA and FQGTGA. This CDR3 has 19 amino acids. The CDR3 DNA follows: TGTGCCAGCAGCTTACAGGCTAGCGGGAGAGTAATTCGCACAGATACGCAGTATTTT. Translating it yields CASSLQASGRVIRTDTQYF.

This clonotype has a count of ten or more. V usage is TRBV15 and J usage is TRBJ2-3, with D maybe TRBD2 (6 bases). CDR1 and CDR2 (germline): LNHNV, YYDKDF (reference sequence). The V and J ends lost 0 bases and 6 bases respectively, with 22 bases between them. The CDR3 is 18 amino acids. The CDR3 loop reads CATSRDHPGTSRSDTQYF. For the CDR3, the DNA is TGTGCCACCAGCAGAGATCATCCCGGGACTTCCCGGTCGGATACGCAGTATTTT.

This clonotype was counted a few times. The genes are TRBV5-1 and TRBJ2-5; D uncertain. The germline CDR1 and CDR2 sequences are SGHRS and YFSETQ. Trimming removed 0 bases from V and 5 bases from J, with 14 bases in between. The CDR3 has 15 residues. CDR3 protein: CASSLASAAYETQYF. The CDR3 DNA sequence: TGCGCCAGCAGCTTGGCCTCGGCGGCCTACGAGACCCAGTACTTC.

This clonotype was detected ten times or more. The CDR3 nucleotides are TGCAGCGTCGCACCGGGTCCTCCTTACTTC. Translating gives CSVAPGPPYF. This chain joins TRBV29-1 and TRBJ2-4; D call uncertain. V lost 6 bases and J 16 bases, leaving 16 bases between the germline ends. The CDR3 has 10 amino acids. CDR1 and CDR2 from the germline V gene are SQVTM and ANQGSEA.

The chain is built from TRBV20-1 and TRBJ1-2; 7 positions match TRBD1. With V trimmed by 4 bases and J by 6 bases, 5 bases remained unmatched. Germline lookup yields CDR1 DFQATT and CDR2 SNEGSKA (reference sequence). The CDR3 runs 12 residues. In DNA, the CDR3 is TGCAGTGCTAAGGGACAGAACCATGGCTACACCTTC. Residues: CSAKGQNHGYTF.

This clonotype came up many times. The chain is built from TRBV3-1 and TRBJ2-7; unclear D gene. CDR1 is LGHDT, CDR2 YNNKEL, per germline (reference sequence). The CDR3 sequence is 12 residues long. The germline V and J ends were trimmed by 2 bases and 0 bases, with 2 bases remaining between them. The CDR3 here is CASSQTSYEQYF. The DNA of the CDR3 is TGTGCCAGCAGCCAAACCTCCTACGAGCAGTACTTC.

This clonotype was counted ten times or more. CDR3 bases: TGCGCCAGCAGCCAAGATCTCCTCAGACCTAATCCTATTGAAGCTTTCTTT. Protein product: CASSQDLLRPNPIEAFF. The gene calls are TRBV4-3 and TRBJ1-1, with no clear D. V was shortened by 0 bases and J by 7 bases, with 21 bases between the two germline ends. This CDR3 spans 17 amino acids. In germline, CDR1 is LGHNA, CDR2 YSLEER.

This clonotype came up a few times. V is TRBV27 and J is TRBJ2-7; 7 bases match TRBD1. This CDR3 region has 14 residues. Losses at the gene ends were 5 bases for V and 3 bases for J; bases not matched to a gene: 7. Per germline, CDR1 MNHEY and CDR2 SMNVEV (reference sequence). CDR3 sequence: CASSTRQGRYEQYF. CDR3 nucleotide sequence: TGTGCCAGCAGTACCCGACAGGGACGCTACGAGCAGTACTTC.

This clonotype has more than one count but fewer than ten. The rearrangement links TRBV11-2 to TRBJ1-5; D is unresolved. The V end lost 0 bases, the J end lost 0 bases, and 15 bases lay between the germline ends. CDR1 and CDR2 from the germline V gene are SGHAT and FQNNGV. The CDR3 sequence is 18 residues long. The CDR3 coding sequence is TGTGCCAGCAGCTTAGATCCAGTCAGGCCATATAGCAATCAGCCCCAGCATTTT. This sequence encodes CASSLDPVRPYSNQPQHF.

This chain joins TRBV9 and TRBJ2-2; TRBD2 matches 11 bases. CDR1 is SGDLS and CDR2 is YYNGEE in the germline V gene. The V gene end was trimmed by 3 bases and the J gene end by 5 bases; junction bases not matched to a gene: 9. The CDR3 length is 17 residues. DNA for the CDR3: TGTGCCAGCAGCGGAACTAGCGGGAGAAGGATGACCGGGGAGCTGTTTTTT. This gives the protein CASSGTSGRRMTGELFF.

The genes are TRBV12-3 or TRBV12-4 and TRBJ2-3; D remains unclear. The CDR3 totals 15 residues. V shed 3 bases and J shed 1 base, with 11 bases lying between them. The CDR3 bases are TGTGCCAGCAGTTTCATCCCGGGCGGCACAGATACGCAGTATTTT. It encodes CASSFIPGGTDTQYF.

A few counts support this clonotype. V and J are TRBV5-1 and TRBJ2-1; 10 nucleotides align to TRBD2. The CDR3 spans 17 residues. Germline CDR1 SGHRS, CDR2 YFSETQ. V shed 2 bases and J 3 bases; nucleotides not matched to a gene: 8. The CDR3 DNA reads TGCGCCAGCAGCTTCGGGCTAGCGGGAGCAGTCTACAATGAGCAGTTCTTC. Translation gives CASSFGLAGAVYNEQFF.

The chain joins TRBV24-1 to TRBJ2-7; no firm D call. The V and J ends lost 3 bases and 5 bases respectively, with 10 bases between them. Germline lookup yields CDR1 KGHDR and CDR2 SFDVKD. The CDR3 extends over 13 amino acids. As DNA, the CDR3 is TGTGCCACCAGTGATCACCAATTTCACGAGCAGTACTTC. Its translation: CATSDHQFHEQYF.

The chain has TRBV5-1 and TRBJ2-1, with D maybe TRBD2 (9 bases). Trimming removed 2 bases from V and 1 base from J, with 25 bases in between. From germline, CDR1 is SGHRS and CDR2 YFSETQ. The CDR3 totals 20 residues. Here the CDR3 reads CASSFTDRGEAGGSYNEQFF. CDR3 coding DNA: TGCGCCAGCAGCTTTACCGACAGGGGCGAAGCGGGAGGTTCCTACAATGAGCAGTTCTTC.

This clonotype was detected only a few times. The CDR3 DNA is TGCAGTGCTAGGTCTCAGGGTGGTTCCTACGAGCAGTACTTC. Amino acid sequence: CSARSQGGSYEQYF. This chain connects TRBV20-1 to TRBJ2-7, with a possible D match to TRBD1 (5 bases). The V gene's germline CDR1 is DFQATT and CDR2 SNEGSKA (reference sequence). Trimming stripped 3 bases from V and 1 base from J, with 13 bases between. The CDR3 is 14 amino acids.

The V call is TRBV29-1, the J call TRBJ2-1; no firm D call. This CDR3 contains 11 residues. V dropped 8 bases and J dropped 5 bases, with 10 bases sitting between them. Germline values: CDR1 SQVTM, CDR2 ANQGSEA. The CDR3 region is CSRVTNNEQFF. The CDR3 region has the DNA TGCAGCAGGGTAACCAACAATGAGCAGTTCTTC.

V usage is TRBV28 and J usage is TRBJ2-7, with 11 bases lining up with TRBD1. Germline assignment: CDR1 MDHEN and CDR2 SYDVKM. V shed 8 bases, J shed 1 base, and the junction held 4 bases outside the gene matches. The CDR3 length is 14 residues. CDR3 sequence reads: CASGWDRGSYEQYF. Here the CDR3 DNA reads TGTGCCAGCGGTTGGGACAGGGGGTCCTACGAGCAGTACTTC.

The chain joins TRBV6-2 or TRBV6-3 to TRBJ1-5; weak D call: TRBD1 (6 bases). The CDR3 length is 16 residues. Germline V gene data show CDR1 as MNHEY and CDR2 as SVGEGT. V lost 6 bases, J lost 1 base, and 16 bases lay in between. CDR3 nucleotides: TGTGCCAGCAGCCACCGCGGGCAGGGGAGCAATCAGCCCCAGCATTTT. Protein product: CASSHRGQGSNQPQHF.